The clone carrying this T cell receptor beta chain has a single count. Antigen specificity is unknown. This record comes from a study of beta chain features in type 1 diabetes. Study-level information: Across all samples, roughly 98,000,000 sorted cells were examined.

Each donor gave one heparinised blood draw averaging around 120 mL. As every portion of the isolated RNA was reverse transcribed, the sequencing read expressed TCRB transcripts. Data came from immunoSEQ multiplex PCR; TCRdb stores just in-frame clones and leaves some out. This table has approximately 15,000 clones, approximately 76% appearing once. Study outcomes and limitations: Type 1 diabetes patients had moderately but significantly shorter TCRB CDR3s in all four CD4+ subsets.

There are 15 residues in the CDR3. V dropped 1 base and J dropped 7; count of bases not matched to a gene: 4. Germline V gene sequence: CDR1 SGHTA, CDR2 FQGNSA. The chain is built from TRBV7-2 and TRBJ1-6; 7 bases match TRBD1. Source material: stem cell memory CD4+ T cells from blood. The clonotype originates from a woman aged 18-29 years with type 1 diabetes. DNA for the CDR3: TGTGCCAGCAGCTTAGGGCCAGGGGGAAATTCACCCCTCCACTTT. Translating it yields CASSLGPGGNSPLHF. Full variable domain (remainder filled in from reference TRBV7-2 and TRBJ1-6): GAGVSQSPSNKVTEKGKDVELRCDPISGHTALYWYRQSLGQGLEFLIYFQGNSAPDKSGLPSDRFSAERTGGSVSTLTIQRTQQEDSAVYLCASSLGPGGNSPLHFGNGTRLTVT.